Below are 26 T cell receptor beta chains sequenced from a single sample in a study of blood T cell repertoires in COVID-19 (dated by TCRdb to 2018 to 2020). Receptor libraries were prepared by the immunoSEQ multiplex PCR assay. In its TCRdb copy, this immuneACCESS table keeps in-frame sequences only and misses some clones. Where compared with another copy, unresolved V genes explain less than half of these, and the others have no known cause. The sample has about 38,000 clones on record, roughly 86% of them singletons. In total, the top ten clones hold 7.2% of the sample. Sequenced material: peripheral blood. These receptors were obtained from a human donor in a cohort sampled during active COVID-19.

CDR3 DNA: TGTGCCAGCAGTTTAAGAGGGAGTCAATACGAGCAGTACTTC. This encodes CASSLRGSQYEQYF. The V call is TRBV6-2 or TRBV6-3, the J call TRBJ2-7; possibly TRBD2 for D (5 bases). There are 14 residues in the CDR3. Trimming removed 4 bases at V and 4 bases at J, with 14 bases between. Germline values: CDR1 MNHEY, CDR2 SVGEGT.

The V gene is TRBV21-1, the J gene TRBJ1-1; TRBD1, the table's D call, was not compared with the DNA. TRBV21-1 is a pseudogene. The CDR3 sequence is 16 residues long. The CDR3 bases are TGTGCCAGCAGCAAAGTTTGGGACAGGGCGGGGACTGAAGCTTTCTTT. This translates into CASSKVWDRAGTEAFF.

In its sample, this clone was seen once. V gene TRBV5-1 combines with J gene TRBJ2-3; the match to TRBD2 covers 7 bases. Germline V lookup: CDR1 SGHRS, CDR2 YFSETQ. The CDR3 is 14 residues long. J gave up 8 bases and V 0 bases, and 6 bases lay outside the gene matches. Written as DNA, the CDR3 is TGCGCCAGCAGCTTGGAGGCGGGGAGGGCTACGCAGTATTTT. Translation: CASSLEAGRATQYF.

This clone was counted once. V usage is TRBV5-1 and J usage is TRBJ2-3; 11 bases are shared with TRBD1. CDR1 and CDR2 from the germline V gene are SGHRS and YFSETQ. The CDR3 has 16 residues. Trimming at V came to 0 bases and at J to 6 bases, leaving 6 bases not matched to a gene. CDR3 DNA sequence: TGCGCCAGCAGCTTGGGAGGGACAGGGGGTTCGGATACGCAGTATTTT. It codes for CASSLGGTGGSDTQYF.

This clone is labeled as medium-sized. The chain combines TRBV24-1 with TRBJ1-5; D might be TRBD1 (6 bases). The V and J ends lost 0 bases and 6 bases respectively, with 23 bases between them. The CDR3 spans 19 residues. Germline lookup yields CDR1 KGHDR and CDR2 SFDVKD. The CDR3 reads CATSDLGQGYFGEGQPQHF. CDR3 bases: TGTGCCACCAGTGATTTGGGGCAGGGGTATTTTGGTGAGGGTCAGCCCCAGCATTTT.

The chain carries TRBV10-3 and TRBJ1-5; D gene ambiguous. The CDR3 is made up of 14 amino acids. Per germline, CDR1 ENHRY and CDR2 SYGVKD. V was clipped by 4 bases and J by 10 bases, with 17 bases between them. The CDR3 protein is CAISGDETGKPQHF. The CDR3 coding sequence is TGTGCCATCAGTGGAGACGAAACGGGAAAACCCCAGCATTTT.

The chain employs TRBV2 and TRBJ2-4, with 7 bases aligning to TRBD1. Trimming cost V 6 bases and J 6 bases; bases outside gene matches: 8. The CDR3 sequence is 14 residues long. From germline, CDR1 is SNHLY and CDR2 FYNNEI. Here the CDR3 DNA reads TGTGCCAGCAGCGCCGGGACAGCCTCAAACATTCAGTACTTC. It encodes CASSAGTASNIQYF.

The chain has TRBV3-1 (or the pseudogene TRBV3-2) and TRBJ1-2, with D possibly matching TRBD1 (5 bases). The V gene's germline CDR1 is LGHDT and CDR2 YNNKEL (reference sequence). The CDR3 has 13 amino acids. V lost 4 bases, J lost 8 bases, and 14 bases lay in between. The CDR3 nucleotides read TGTGCCAGCAGCCCCGGCGGGGGGGACGGCTACACCTTC. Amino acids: CASSPGGGDGYTF.

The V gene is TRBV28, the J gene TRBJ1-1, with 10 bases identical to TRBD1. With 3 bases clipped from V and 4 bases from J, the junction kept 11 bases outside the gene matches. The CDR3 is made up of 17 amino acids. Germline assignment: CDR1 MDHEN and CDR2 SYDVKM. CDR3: CASSLVGQGRRGTEAFF. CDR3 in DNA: TGTGCCAGCAGTTTGGTGGGACAGGGGCGCCGAGGCACTGAAGCTTTCTTT.

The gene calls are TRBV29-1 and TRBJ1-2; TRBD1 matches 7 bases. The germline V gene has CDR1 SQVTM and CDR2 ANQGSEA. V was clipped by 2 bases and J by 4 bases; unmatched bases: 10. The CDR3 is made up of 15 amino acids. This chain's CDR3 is CSVELPMTGSYGYTF. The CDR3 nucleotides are TGCAGCGTTGAACTCCCGATGACAGGGAGCTATGGCTACACCTTC.

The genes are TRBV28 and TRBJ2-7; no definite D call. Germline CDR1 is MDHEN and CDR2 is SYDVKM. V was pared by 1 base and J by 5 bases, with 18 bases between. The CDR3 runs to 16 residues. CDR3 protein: CASSLYGTYSSHEQYF. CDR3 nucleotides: TGTGCCAGCAGTTTATACGGTACCTACAGTTCCCACGAGCAGTACTTC.

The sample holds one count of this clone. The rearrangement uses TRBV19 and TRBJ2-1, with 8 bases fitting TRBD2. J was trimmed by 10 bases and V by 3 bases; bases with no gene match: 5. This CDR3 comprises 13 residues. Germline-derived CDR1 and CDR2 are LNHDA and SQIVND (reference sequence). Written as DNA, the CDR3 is TGTGCCAGTAGTATCCGGAGCGGGGGAGAGCAGTTCTTC. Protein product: CASSIRSGGEQFF.

The CDR3 DNA reads as TGTGCCAGCAGTACTGGGCGGGCCTCCTCTGGAAACACCATATATTTT. Protein sequence: CASSTGRASSGNTIYF. The rearrangement joins TRBV6-6 to TRBJ1-3; D is unclear. CDR3 size: 16 residues. Germline lookup yields CDR1 MNHNY and CDR2 SVGAGI (reference sequence). V dropped 5 bases and J dropped 0 bases, with 14 bases sitting between them.

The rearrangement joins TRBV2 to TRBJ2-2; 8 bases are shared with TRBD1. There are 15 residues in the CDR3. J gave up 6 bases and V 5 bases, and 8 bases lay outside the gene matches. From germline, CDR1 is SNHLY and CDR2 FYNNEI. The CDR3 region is CASSIDRGRAGELFF. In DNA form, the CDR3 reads TGTGCCAGCAGTATAGACAGGGGACGGGCCGGGGAGCTGTTTTTT.

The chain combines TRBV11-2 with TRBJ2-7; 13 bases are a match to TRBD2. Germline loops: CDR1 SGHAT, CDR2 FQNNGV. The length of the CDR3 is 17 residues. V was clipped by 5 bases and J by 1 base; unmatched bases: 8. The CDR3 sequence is CASSLGRTSGSSYEQYF. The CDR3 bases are TGTGCCAGCAGCCTGGGTCGGACTAGCGGGAGTTCCTACGAGCAGTACTTC.

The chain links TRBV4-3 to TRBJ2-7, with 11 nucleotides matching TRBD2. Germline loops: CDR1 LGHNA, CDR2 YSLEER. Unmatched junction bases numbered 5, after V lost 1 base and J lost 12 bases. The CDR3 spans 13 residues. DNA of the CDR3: TGCGCCAGCAGCCAAGTACTAGCGGGAGTTCTGTACTTC. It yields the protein CASSQVLAGVLYF.

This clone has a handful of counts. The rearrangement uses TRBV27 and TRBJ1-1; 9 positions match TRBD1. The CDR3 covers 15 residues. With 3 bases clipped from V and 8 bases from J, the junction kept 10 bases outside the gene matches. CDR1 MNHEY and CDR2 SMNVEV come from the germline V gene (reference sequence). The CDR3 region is CASSFSDRGYFEAFF. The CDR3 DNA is TGTGCCAGCAGTTTTTCGGACAGGGGCTATTTCGAAGCTTTCTTT.

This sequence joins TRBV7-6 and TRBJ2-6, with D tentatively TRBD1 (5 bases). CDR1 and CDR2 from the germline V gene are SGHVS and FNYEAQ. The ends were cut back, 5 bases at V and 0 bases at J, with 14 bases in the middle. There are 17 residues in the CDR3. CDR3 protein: CASSETAVLSGANVLTF. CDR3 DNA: TGTGCCAGCAGCGAGACAGCAGTTCTCTCTGGGGCCAACGTCCTGACTTTC.

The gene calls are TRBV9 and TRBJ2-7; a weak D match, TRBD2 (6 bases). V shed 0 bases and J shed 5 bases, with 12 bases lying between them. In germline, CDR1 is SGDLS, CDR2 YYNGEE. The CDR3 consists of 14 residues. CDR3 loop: CASSVGWRGNEQYF. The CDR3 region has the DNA TGTGCCAGCAGCGTAGGGTGGAGGGGAAACGAGCAGTACTTC.

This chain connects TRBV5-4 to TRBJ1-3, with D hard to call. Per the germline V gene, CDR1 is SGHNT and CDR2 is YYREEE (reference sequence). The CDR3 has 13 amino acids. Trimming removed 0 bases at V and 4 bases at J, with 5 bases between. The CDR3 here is CASSLAAGNTIYF. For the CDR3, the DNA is TGTGCCAGCAGCTTGGCCGCGGGAAACACCATATATTTT.

Written as DNA, the CDR3 is TGTGCCAGCAGCCCCCAAATTGCAGGGAAGGGCGGGGAGCTGTTTTTT. It codes for CASSPQIAGKGGELFF. V and J are TRBV11-2 and TRBJ2-2, with D maybe TRBD1 (5 bases). Germline V CDR1 and CDR2: SGHAT, FQNNGV. Trimming pared 5 bases from V and 7 bases from J, leaving 20 bases between. The CDR3 is made up of 16 amino acids.

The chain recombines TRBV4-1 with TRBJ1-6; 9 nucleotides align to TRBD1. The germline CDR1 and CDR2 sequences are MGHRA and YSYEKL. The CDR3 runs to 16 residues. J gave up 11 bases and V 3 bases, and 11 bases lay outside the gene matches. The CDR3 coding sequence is TGCGCCAGCAGCCACCCCACGGGACAGGGTATCACACCCCTCCACTTT. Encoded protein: CASSHPTGQGITPLHF.

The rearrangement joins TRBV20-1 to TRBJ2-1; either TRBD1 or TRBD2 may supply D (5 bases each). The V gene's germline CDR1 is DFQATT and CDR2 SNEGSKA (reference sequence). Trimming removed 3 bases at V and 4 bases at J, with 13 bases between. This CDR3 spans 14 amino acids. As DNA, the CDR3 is TGCAGTGCTAGTGGGGCTAGCACTTACAATGAGCAGTTCTTC. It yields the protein CSASGASTYNEQFF.

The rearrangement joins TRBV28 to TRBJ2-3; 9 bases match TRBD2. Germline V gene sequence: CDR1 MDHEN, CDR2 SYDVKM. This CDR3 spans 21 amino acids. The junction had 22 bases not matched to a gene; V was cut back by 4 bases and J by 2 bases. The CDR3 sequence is CASSSPVRGSGRGGHTDTQYF. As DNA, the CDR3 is TGTGCCAGCAGTTCCCCCGTCAGGGGTAGCGGGAGAGGCGGCCACACAGATACGCAGTATTTT. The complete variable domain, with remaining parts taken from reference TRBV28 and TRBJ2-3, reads DVKVTQSSRYLVKRTGEKVFLECVQDMDHENMFWYRQDPGLGLRLIYFSYDVKMKEKGDIPEGYSVSREKKERFSLILESASTNQTSMYLCASSSPVRGSGRGGHTDTQYFGPGTRLTVL.

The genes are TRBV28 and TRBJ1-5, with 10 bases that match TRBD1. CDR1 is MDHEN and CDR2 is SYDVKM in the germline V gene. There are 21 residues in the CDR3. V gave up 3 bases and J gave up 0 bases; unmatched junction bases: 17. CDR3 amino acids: CASSFFRTRDRGNYSNQPQHF. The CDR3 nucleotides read TGTGCCAGCAGTTTTTTTAGGACGCGGGACAGGGGAAATTATAGCAATCAGCCCCAGCATTTT.

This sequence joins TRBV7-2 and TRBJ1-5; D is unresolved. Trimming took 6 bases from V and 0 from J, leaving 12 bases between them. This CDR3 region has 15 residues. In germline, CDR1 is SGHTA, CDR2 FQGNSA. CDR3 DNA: TGTGCCAGCAGTACCGTCTATACTAGCAATCAGCCCCAGCATTTT. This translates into CASSTVYTSNQPQHF.